The source of this T cell receptor beta chain is a study of T cell clonality in common variable immunodeficiency. This clone was found many times. The antigen is unknown. The CDR3 extends 3 residues past the end of the read, so its final part is completed from the germline J gene. Blood samples were heparinized, roughly 4.5 to 8.5 ml per donor. Using immunoSEQ multiplex PCR, the repertoire was profiled, and TCRdb retains in-frame clones only, with some absent. Sampling found around 34,000 clones, none seen once. The V gene's germline CDR1 is DFQATT and CDR2 SNEGSKA (reference sequence). The CDR3 is made up of 18 amino acids. J gave up 2 bases and V 3 bases, and 17 bases lay outside the gene matches. General study findings and limits: Links between repertoire features and CVID complications were heterogeneity-limited. CVID subjects showed higher TCRbeta clonality than healthy controls.

The clonotype was recovered from a person aged 18 to 70 in good health. This chain links TRBV20-1 with TRBJ1-1; 8 bases align to TRBD1. The sequenced sample consisted of peripheral blood mononuclear cells. CDR3 bases read: TGCAGTGCTAGGCTCAGGGACAGGCCGGCTGAGTTTAACACTGAA. Translation: CSARLRDRPAEFNTE. The whole CDR3 region reads CSARLRDRPAEFNTEAFF.